This TCR beta chain comes out of a study of blood T cell repertoires in COVID-19. V shed 2 bases, J shed 2 bases, and the junction held 7 bases outside the gene matches. The CDR3 runs 16 residues. CDR1 is SGHRS, CDR2 YFSETQ, per germline. In the source study's methods: Using reference gene primer amplification, nucleated cell counts were estimated. Only in-frame clones appear in the TCRdb table, and some are missing; sequencing was by immunoSEQ multiplex PCR. From that table come the V and J calls and clone size; the DNA was used to work out D and trimming. The data contain about 250,000 clones, around 83% of them singletons.

The sequence was obtained from an elderly man with acute or convalescent COVID-19. J is TRBJ2-3 and V is TRBV5-1; 8 nucleotides agree with TRBD2. Sequenced: peripheral blood. The CDR3 sequence: CASSFLGGVYTDTQYF. The CDR3 DNA reads as TGCGCCAGCAGCTTCCTCGGGGGGGTGTACACAGATACGCAGTATTTT. Supplemented by reference TRBV5-1 and TRBJ2-3, the full variable domain reads KAGVTQTPRYLIKTRGQQVTLSCSPISGHRSVSWYQQTPGQGLQFLFEYFSETQRNKGNFPGRFSGRQFSNSRSEMNVSTLELGDSALYLCASSFLGGVYTDTQYFGPGTRLTVL.